These T cell receptor beta chains were read from a single sample in a study of cytomegalovirus exposure and HLA in healthy donors. TCRdb's table, derived via immunoSEQ multiplex PCR, lists solely in-frame clones and lacks some. Altogether about 69,000 clones are present, around 70% being singletons, with the ten largest covering 22%. Sample: PBMCs. The receptors were gathered from a woman aged 25 to 39 in good health and CMV-seropositive. Both conserved end residues are part of each CDR3. A D gene is named only where the DNA matches it firmly. Clone size is shown for a subset of rows, as once, few, many or a class of expanded clone.

V	J	length	D	size	CDR3	DNA
TRBV5-4	TRBJ2-2	17	TRBD2	once	CASSLGLAALNTGELFF	TGTGCCAGCAGCTTGGGCCTAGCGGCCCTAAACACCGGGGAGCTGTTTTTT
TRBV30	TRBJ1-2	12	-	-	CAWSVQGPGYTF	TGTGCCTGGAGTGTCCAGGGCCCCGGCTACACCTTC
TRBV18	TRBJ1-5	16	TRBD1	-	CASSLDRGQVNQPQHF	TGTGCCAGCTCACTGGACAGGGGGCAGGTCAATCAGCCCCAGCATTTT
TRBV30	TRBJ1-1	12	-	-	CAWSLSKTEAFF	TGTGCCTGGAGTCTTTCTAAGACTGAAGCTTTCTTT
TRBV29-1	TRBJ1-3	14	-	-	CSVDVGASGNTIYF	TGCAGCGTTGATGTAGGGGCTTCTGGAAACACCATATATTTT
TRBV30	TRBJ2-3	13	TRBD2	-	CACTSGNTDTQYF	TGTGCCTGTACTAGCGGGAACACAGATACGCAGTATTTT
TRBV10-3	TRBJ2-1	13	TRBD2	few	CATETSGSNEQFF	TGTGCCACCGAGACTAGCGGGAGCAATGAGCAGTTCTTC
TRBV6-4	TRBJ2-3	16	TRBD2	-	CASSDSGTSGTDTQYF	TGTGCCAGCAGTGACTCCGGGACTAGCGGCACAGATACGCAGTATTTT
TRBV29-1	TRBJ1-3	13	TRBD1	-	CSVSTGAGNTIYF	TGCAGCGTTTCAACAGGGGCTGGAAACACCATATATTTT
TRBV6-1	TRBJ1-2	11	-	once	CASRPTEGYTF	TGTGCCAGCAGGCCCACCGAGGGCTACACCTTC
TRBV11-3	TRBJ2-1	14	-	once	CASSLAQLSGEQFF	TGTGCCAGCAGCTTAGCCCAACTCTCAGGTGAGCAGTTCTTC
TRBV30	TRBJ2-1	14	TRBD1	-	CAASGTGGFDEQFF	TGTGCCGCATCCGGGACAGGGGGTTTTGATGAGCAGTTCTTC
TRBV10-3	TRBJ1-1	14	-	-	CAIRRQTMNTEAFF	TGTGCCATCAGAAGACAGACGATGAACACTGAAGCTTTCTTT
TRBV30	TRBJ2-2	13	-	-	CAWSVDFTGELFF	TGTGCCTGGAGTGTAGACTTCACCGGGGAGCTGTTTTTT
TRBV4-1	TRBJ2-1	14	-	few	CASSRGSIYNEQFF	TGCGCCAGCAGCCGCGGCTCGATTTACAATGAGCAGTTCTTC
TRBV6-5	TRBJ2-1	13	TRBD2	-	CASSPPTREEQFF	TGTGCCAGCAGCCCACCGACGCGGGAGGAGCAGTTCTTC
TRBV6-6	TRBJ2-5	14	-	few	CASSYDGVAETQYF	TGTGCCAGCAGTTACGACGGGGTTGCGGAGACCCAGTACTTC
TRBV6-5	TRBJ2-7	13	-	-	CASRTGGSYEQYF	TGTGCCAGCAGGACCGGGGGATCCTACGAGCAGTACTTC
TRBV28	TRBJ1-1	16	TRBD1	-	CASKRGTGGIGTEAFF	TGTGCCAGCAAGAGAGGGACAGGGGGTATTGGCACTGAAGCTTTCTTT
TRBV15	TRBJ1-2	15	TRBD1	-	CATSFATGGDHGYTF	TGTGCCACCAGCTTCGCAACAGGGGGCGATCATGGCTACACCTTC
TRBV6-1	TRBJ1-4	14	-	-	CASSGGSENEKLFF	TGTGCCAGCAGTGGGGGCAGCGAGAATGAAAAACTGTTTTTT
TRBV7-9	TRBJ2-7	13	-	once	CASSSGQSFEQYF	TGTGCCAGCAGCTCAGGACAGTCCTTCGAGCAGTACTTC
TRBV4-3	TRBJ2-3	16	TRBD2	-	CASSQDRSGGTDTQYF	TGCGCCAGCAGCCAAGATCGTAGCGGGGGCACAGATACGCAGTATTTT
TRBV7-6	TRBJ2-7	14	-	-	CASSLGTGWNEQYF	TGTGCCAGCAGCTTAGGTACAGGATGGAACGAGCAGTACTTC
TRBV30	TRBJ2-5	12	-	-	CAWNLPEETQYF	TGTGCCTGGAACTTACCCGAAGAGACCCAGTACTTC
TRBV28	TRBJ2-7	13	-	-	CASSFGGHYEQYF	TGTGCCAGCAGTTTCGGAGGGCACTACGAGCAGTACTTC
TRBV30	TRBJ2-1	12	-	-	CAWSDSYNEQFF	TGTGCCTGGAGTGACAGCTACAATGAGCAGTTCTTC
TRBV28	TRBJ1-4	15	TRBD1	-	CASSIPGQGYEKLFF	TGTGCCAGCAGTATCCCGGGACAGGGGTACGAAAAACTGTTTTTT
TRBV4-1	TRBJ1-1	15	-	-	CASSQIGRGNTEAFF	TGCGCCAGCAGCCAAATCGGCAGAGGGAACACTGAAGCTTTCTTT
TRBV4-2	TRBJ2-7	14	TRBD2	-	CASSQAGGGYEQYF	TGTGCCAGCAGCCAAGCGGGAGGAGGCTACGAGCAGTACTTC
TRBV28	TRBJ2-7	16	-	few	CASSTTRVGVSYEQYF	TGTGCCAGCAGTACCACGAGGGTGGGCGTCTCCTACGAGCAGTACTTC
TRBV5-6	TRBJ1-1	16	TRBD1	-	CASSRDRGRLNTEAFF	TGTGCCAGCAGCCGGGACAGGGGGCGGTTGAACACTGAAGCTTTCTTT
TRBV19	TRBJ1-5	13	TRBD1	-	CASSTGGFQPQHF	TGTGCCAGTAGTACAGGGGGCTTTCAGCCCCAGCATTTT
TRBV27	TRBJ2-1	15	TRBD2	once	CASSITSGSYNEQFF	TGTGCCAGCAGCATTACTAGCGGGAGCTACAATGAGCAGTTCTTC
TRBV7-9	TRBJ2-3	17	TRBD2	-	CASSPDPSSGYTDTQYF	TGTGCCAGCAGCCCCGACCCGTCTAGCGGTTACACAGATACGCAGTATTTT
TRBV30	TRBJ1-2	13	-	-	CAIMQGSVYGYTF	TGTGCTATTATGCAGGGATCGGTCTATGGCTACACCTTC
TRBV7-2	TRBJ1-5	15	-	-	CASSLVGGDVEPQHF	TGTGCCAGCAGCTTAGTCGGGGGGGATGTCGAGCCCCAGCATTTT
TRBV10-2	TRBJ2-3	15	TRBD1	-	CASSVAIGGADTQYF	TGCGCCAGCAGTGTGGCGATAGGGGGCGCGGATACGCAGTATTTT
TRBV2	TRBJ2-7	13	TRBD1	-	CASSVTGGSEQYF	TGTGCCAGCAGTGTTACAGGGGGCAGCGAGCAGTACTTC
TRBV2	TRBJ2-4	18	TRBD2	-	CASSDIAGDVLAKNIQYF	TGTGCCAGCAGTGATATAGCGGGAGACGTTCTAGCCAAAAACATTCAGTACTTC
TRBV4-2	TRBJ1-1	14	-	-	CASSQATKNTEAFF	TGTGCCAGCAGCCAAGCGACAAAGAACACTGAAGCTTTCTTT
TRBV27	TRBJ2-7	11	-	-	CASRTGYEQYF	TGTGCCAGCAGGACAGGCTACGAGCAGTACTTC
TRBV2	TRBJ2-7	13	TRBD1	-	CASRGGTGVIQYF	TGTGCCAGCAGGGGAGGGACAGGGGTTATACAGTACTTC
TRBV13	TRBJ2-1	16	TRBD2	-	CASSSPLAGLRNEQFF	TGTGCCAGCAGCTCCCCTTTAGCGGGACTTCGCAATGAGCAGTTCTTC
TRBV4-1	TRBJ1-4	16	-	-	CASSQDAAVRNEKLFF	TGCGCCAGCAGCCAAGATGCGGCAGTGAGAAATGAAAAACTGTTTTTT
TRBV20-1	TRBJ2-3	11	TRBD2	few	CSAPGLASQYF	TGCAGTGCCCCGGGACTAGCCTCGCAGTATTTT
TRBV25-1	TRBJ2-7	14	-	-	CASSEYDSATRQYF	TGTGCCAGCAGTGAATACGACAGCGCTACGAGGCAGTACTTC
TRBV5-1	TRBJ2-1	14	TRBD2	-	CASSALAGEGEQFF	TGCGCCAGCAGCGCGCTAGCGGGAGAAGGTGAGCAGTTCTTC
TRBV19	TRBJ1-4	14	-	-	CATRSGATNEKLFF	TGTGCCACCAGAAGTGGTGCAACTAATGAAAAACTGTTTTTT
TRBV10-2	TRBJ2-7	13	TRBD1	-	CASRKGTGSEQYF	TGCGCCAGCAGGAAGGGGACAGGGAGTGAGCAGTACTTC
TRBV21-1	TRBJ1-4	13	-	-	CASKGAANEKLFF	TGTGCCAGCAAGGGAGCCGCTAATGAAAAACTGTTTTTT